This record looks at one T cell receptor beta chain sequence and its context. The antigen is unknown. The data belong to a study of cytomegalovirus exposure and HLA in healthy donors. PCR primers comprised 60 Vbeta and 13 Jbeta primers. In the source study's methods: About 80 million unique TCR beta chains, roughly 11 million of them shared, were counted by a later analysis. Sequencing used immunoSEQ multiplex PCR; TCRdb keeps in-frame clones, though not all of them. D and trimming were read from the DNA, whereas the V and J calls and clone size are those reported in that table. The sample lists approximately 110,000 clones; 74% were seen once. Germline trimming cut 2 bases from V and 5 bases from J; bases unmatched to any gene: 5. The CDR3 contains 15 residues. Per the germline V gene, CDR1 is SGHVT and CDR2 is SQSDAQ. Study results and caveats: Per a later analysis, under 20,000 TCR beta sequences showed association with HLA alleles at 0.05 false discovery rate.

The sequencing sample was made of PBMCs. This TCR was sampled from a man in his fifties in good health and CMV-seropositive. V gene TRBV7-4 combines with J gene TRBJ1-4, with 7 bases identical to TRBD1. The CDR3 spells CASSLFQGDNEKLFF. The CDR3 bases are TGTGCCAGCAGCTTATTCCAGGGGGACAATGAAAAACTGTTTTTT.